This is a list of T cell receptor beta chains from one sample in a study of blood T cells in healthy people across ages. MiXCR was run by TCRdb on the 5' RACE reads, yielding one entry per CDR3 protein. The table has about 640,000 distinct CDR3 sequences, approximately 50% seen once. The sample consisted of blood. The receptors here all came from a man in his sixties in good health. CDR3s include the opening cysteine and the closing phenylalanine or tryptophan. D genes are given only for firm matches. The size entry is marked missing in some rows and otherwise reads once, few, many or a size class.

abundance	d_gene	v_gene	j_gene	CDR3nt	CDR3aa
many	.	TRBV20-1	TRBJ2-2	TGCAGTGCTCCGAATGAGGCCGGGGAGCTGTTTTTT	CSAPNEAGELFF
.	TRBD2	TRBV3-1	TRBJ2-5	TGTGCCAGCAGCGGACTAGCGGGGGACCAAGAGACCCAGTACTTC	CASSGLAGDQETQYF
.	TRBD1	TRBV6-1	TRBJ1-2	TGTGCCAGCAGCTTGGACAGGGCTGCTTATGGCTACACCTTC	CASSLDRAAYGYTF
.	TRBD2	TRBV29-1	TRBJ2-2	TGCAGCGCCACCGGGACTAGCGGGGGCTTGAACACCGGGGAGCTGTTTTTT	CSATGTSGGLNTGELFF
.	TRBD1	TRBV24-1	TRBJ1-1	TGTGCCACCAGTGTTTGGGGACAGGGGAACACTGAAGCTTTCTTT	CATSVWGQGNTEAFF
few	TRBD1	TRBV10-3	TRBJ2-6	TGTGCCATCAGACCGGGACAGGATCGGTCGGGTGGGGCCAACGTCCTGACTTTC	CAIRPGQDRSGGANVLTF
.	.	TRBV5-6	TRBJ2-7	TGTGCCAGCAGCTGGGGGACTCGCTCCTACGAGCAGTACTTC	CASSWGTRSYEQYF
.	TRBD1	TRBV7-9	TRBJ2-2	TGTGCCAGCAGCTGGACAGGGATCACCGGGGAGCTGTTTTTT	CASSWTGITGELFF
.	.	TRBV3-1	TRBJ2-5	TGTGCCAGCAGCCAAAATCCCGAGGGGGGAGGAGGGACCCAGTACTTC	CASSQNPEGGGGTQYF
many	.	TRBV20-1	TRBJ2-5	TGCAGTGCTACCCACGCAGAGACCCAGTACTTC	CSATHAETQYF
.	TRBD2	TRBV3-1	TRBJ2-1	TGTGCCAGCAGCCAATACAACGGGGGGGGCAATGAGCAGTTCTTC	CASSQYNGGGNEQFF
.	TRBD2	TRBV12-3/TRBV12-4	TRBJ2-3	TGTGCCAGCAGTGTCACTAGCGGGGCGTGGGATACGCAGTATTTT	CASSVTSGAWDTQYF
.	.	TRBV19	TRBJ1-5	TGTGCCAGTAGCCCAGACGGGGATCAGCCCCAGCATTTT	CASSPDGDQPQHF
.	.	TRBV7-9	TRBJ2-7	TGTGCCAGCAGCTTTGCACGGGGAGACTCCTACGAGCAGTACTTC	CASSFARGDSYEQYF
.	TRBD1	TRBV28	TRBJ2-1	TGTGCCAGCAGCCCAACTCCGGGACAGAACAATGAGCAGTTCTTC	CASSPTPGQNNEQFF
.	.	TRBV5-6	TRBJ2-7	TGTGCCAGCAGCTTCCTCGACTACGAGCAGTACTTC	CASSFLDYEQYF
.	TRBD2	TRBV7-2	TRBJ2-1	TGTGCCAGCTCCCGCCCTAGCGGGGGCGCCAATGAGCAGTTCTTC	CASSRPSGGANEQFF
.	.	TRBV7-8	TRBJ2-3	TGTGCCAGCAGCTACCGGGACTTATCCACAGATACGCAGTATTTT	CASSYRDLSTDTQYF
.	TRBD1	TRBV27	TRBJ1-2	TGTGCCAGCAGTTTATTCTCAGGGGGGTACTATGGCTACACCTTC	CASSLFSGGYYGYTF
.	.	TRBV29-1	TRBJ2-5	TGCAGCGTTGGGGACAAGCAAGAGACCCAGTACTTC	CSVGDKQETQYF
few	TRBD2	TRBV6-1	TRBJ2-5	TGTGCCAGCAGTGAATGGGGGGGAGCCTCTAATGAGCAGTACTTC	CASSEWGGASNEQYF
.	TRBD1	TRBV10-2	TRBJ2-2	TGCGCCAGCACTGTAGGACAGGGTGGGATCACCGGGGAGCTGTTTTTT	CASTVGQGGITGELFF
once	.	TRBV3-1	TRBJ1-2	.	CAGRRTGGDYGCTF
.	.	TRBV7-2	TRBJ1-1	TGTGCCAGCAGCTTAGCGAGTTTGCGGGGCACTGAAGCTTTCTTT	CASSLASLRGTEAFF
.	.	TRBV6-5	TRBJ1-1	TGTGCCAGCAGTTACTCCAAGCGACAGAGGAACACTGAAGCTTTCTTT	CASSYSKRQRNTEAFF
.	.	TRBV3-1	TRBJ2-3	TGTGCCAGCAGCCACCACAGGACTAGCACAGATACGCAGTATTTT	CASSHHRTSTDTQYF
.	TRBD1	TRBV20-1	TRBJ1-1	TGCAGTGCGAGGATTCGGGACAGACTGAACACTGAAGCTTTCTTT	CSARIRDRLNTEAFF
.	.	TRBV14	TRBJ2-3	TGTGCCAGCAGCCAATTCCCTAGCACAGATACGCAGTATTTT	CASSQFPSTDTQYF
.	.	TRBV21-1	TRBJ2-7	TGTGCCAGCAGCAAATTGGGGGGAACCTACGAGCAGTACTTC	CASSKLGGTYEQYF
.	TRBD1	TRBV5-5	TRBJ2-1	TGTGCCAGCAGCCCGGACAGGGCCCCGTACAATGAGCAGTTCTTC	CASSPDRAPYNEQFF
few	TRBD1	TRBV20-1	TRBJ1-1	TGCAGTGCTGGCAGGGGGGCAGGGACTGAAGCTTTCTTT	CSAGRGAGTEAFF